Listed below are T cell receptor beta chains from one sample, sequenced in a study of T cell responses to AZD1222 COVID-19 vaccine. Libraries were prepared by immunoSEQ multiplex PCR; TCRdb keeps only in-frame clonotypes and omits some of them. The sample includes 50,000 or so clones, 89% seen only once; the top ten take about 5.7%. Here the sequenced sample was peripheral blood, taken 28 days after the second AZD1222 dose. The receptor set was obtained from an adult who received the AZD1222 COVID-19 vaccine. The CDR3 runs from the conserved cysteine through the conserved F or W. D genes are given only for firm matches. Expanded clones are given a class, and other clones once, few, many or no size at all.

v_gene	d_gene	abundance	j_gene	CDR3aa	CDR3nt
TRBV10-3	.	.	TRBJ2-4	CAISEGHLAKNIQYF	TGTGCCATCAGTGAAGGCCATCTGGCCAAAAACATTCAGTACTTC
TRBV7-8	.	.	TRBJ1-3	CASSPSTGSSGNTIYF	TGTGCCAGCAGCCCGTCAACCGGGAGCTCTGGAAACACCATATATTTT
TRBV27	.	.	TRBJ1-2	CASSFAIDSLYGYTF	TGTGCCAGCAGTTTCGCCATCGACAGCCTCTATGGCTACACCTTC
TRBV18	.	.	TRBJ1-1	CASSPRALGMNTEAFF	TGTGCCAGCTCACCCCGCGCATTGGGGATGAACACTGAAGCTTTCTTT
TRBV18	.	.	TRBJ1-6	CASSPLQRGKDSPLHF	TGTGCCAGCTCACCCCTCCAACGAGGAAAAGATTCACCCCTCCACTTT
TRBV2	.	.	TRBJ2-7	CASTRAEGKYEQYF	TGTGCCAGCACTCGTGCCGAGGGGAAGTACGAGCAGTACTTC
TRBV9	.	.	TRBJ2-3	CASSVGGGLLDTQYF	TGTGCCAGCAGCGTAGGAGGCGGACTCCTAGATACGCAGTATTTT
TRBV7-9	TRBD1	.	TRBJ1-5	CASSSFTGGGQPQHF	TGTGCCAGCAGCTCCTTTACAGGGGGCGGGCAGCCCCAGCATTTT
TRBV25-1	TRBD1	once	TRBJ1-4	CASSEHPYAGTGGEKLFF	TGTGCCAGCAGTGAACATCCCTATGCCGGGACAGGGGGTGAAAAACTGTTTTTT
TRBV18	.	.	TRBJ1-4	CASSPPTYPNEKLFF	TGTGCCAGCTCACCACCGACTTATCCTAATGAAAAACTGTTTTTT
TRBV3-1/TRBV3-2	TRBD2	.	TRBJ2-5	CASSEGTSGPVWETQYF	TGTGCCAGCAGCGAAGGGACTAGCGGGCCTGTATGGGAGACCCAGTACTTC
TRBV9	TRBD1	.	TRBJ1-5	CASSVGTGEKGQPQHF	TGTGCCAGCAGCGTCGGGACAGGGGAAAAGGGTCAGCCCCAGCATTTT
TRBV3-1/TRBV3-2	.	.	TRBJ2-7	CASSRRQGTTSYEQYF	TGTGCCAGCAGCCGTAGACAGGGGACTACCTCCTACGAGCAGTACTTC
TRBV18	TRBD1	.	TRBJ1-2	CASSPGRSGGDYGYTF	TGTGCCAGCTCACCTGGTCGTTCAGGGGGCGACTATGGCTACACCTTC
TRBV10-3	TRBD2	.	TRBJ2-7	CAIMASGSPEQYF	TGTGCCATCATGGCTAGCGGGAGTCCCGAGCAGTACTTC
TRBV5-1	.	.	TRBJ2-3	CASSFVSSTDTQYF	TGCGCCAGCAGCTTTGTCAGTAGCACAGATACGCAGTATTTT
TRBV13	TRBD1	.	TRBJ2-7	CASSSTPGQLSEQYF	TGTGCCAGCAGCTCTACACCGGGACAGTTATCCGAACAGTACTTC
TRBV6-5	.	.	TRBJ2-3	CASSNRPTDTQYF	TGTGCCAGCAGCAACCGTCCCACAGATACGCAGTATTTT
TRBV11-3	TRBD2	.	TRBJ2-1	CASSLVRGGVNEQFF	TGTGCCAGCAGCTTAGTCCGCGGGGGGGTCAATGAGCAGTTCTTC
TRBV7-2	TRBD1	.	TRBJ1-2	CASSLTGGLDYGYTF	TGTGCCAGCAGCCTAACAGGGGGCTTAGACTATGGCTACACCTTC
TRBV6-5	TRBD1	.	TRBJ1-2	CASSYRQGVGYTF	TGTGCCAGCAGTTACCGACAGGGTGTTGGCTACACCTTC
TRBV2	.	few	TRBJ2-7	CASSRETRAEEQYF	TGTGCCAGCAGCCGCGAGACAAGGGCGGAAGAGCAGTACTTC
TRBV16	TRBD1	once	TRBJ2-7	CASSQREGGVYEQYF	TGTGCCAGCAGCCAAAGGGAAGGGGGCGTCTACGAGCAGTACTTC
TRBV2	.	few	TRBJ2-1	CASSKAGSYNEQFF	TGTGCCAGCAGCAAAGCTGGCTCCTACAATGAGCAGTTCTTC
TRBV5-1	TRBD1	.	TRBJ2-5	CASSQRGGVFQETQYF	TGCGCCAGCAGCCAGAGAGGGGGCGTCTTCCAAGAGACCCAGTACTTC
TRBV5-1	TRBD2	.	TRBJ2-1	CASSDGTSGYEQFF	TGCGCCAGCAGCGACGGGACTAGCGGCTATGAGCAGTTCTTC
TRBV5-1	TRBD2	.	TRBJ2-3	CASSPGGGAGTDTQYF	TGCGCCAGCAGCCCAGGCGGGGGGGCAGGCACAGATACGCAGTATTTT
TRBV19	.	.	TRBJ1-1	CASKSRRGTEAFF	TGTGCCAGTAAGTCCAGGAGGGGCACTGAAGCTTTCTTT
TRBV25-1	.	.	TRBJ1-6	CASSEGFAHSPLHF	TGTGCCAGCAGTGAGGGTTTCGCCCATTCACCCCTCCACTTT
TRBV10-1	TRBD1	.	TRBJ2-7	CASSRTGTGIYEQYF	TGCGCCAGCAGTCGAACCGGGACAGGGATCTACGAGCAGTACTTC
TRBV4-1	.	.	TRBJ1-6	CASSQEWPLSSPLHF	TGCGCCAGCAGCCAAGAGTGGCCGCTCAGTTCACCCCTCCACTTT
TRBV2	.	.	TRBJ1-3	CASSPSGNTIYF	TGTGCCAGCAGTCCCTCGGGAAACACCATATATTTT
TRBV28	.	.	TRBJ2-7	CASSHRDRDIAEQYF	TGTGCCAGCAGCCACCGGGACCGAGACATCGCCGAGCAGTACTTC
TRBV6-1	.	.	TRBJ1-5	CASSERWDQPQHF	TGTGCCAGCAGTGAAAGGTGGGATCAGCCCCAGCATTTT
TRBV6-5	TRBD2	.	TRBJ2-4	CASSLPRLAGKNIQYF	TGTGCCAGCAGTTTACCTAGACTAGCGGGTAAAAACATTCAGTACTTC
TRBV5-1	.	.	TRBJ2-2	CASSLGGSHTGELFF	TGCGCCAGCAGCTTGGGTGGGAGTCACACCGGGGAGCTGTTTTTT
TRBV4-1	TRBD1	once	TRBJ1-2	CASSQVHTTGGGGYTF	TGCGCCAGCAGCCAAGTCCATACCACAGGGGGCGGCGGCTACACCTTC
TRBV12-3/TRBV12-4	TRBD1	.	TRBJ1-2	CASRPQGHGYTF	TGTGCCAGCAGGCCACAGGGGCATGGCTACACCTTC
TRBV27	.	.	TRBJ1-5	CASSLGTGNQPQHF	TGTGCCAGCAGTTTGGGGACGGGCAATCAGCCCCAGCATTTT
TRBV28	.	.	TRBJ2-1	CASTYYGEQFF	TGTGCCAGCACTTATTACGGTGAGCAGTTCTTC
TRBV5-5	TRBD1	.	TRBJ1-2	CASSLTGGEDYGYTF	TGTGCCAGCAGTCTCACAGGGGGCGAAGACTATGGCTACACCTTC
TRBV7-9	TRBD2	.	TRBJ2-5	CASSPKTSGPVRETQYF	TGTGCCAGCAGTCCCAAGACTAGCGGGCCCGTGAGGGAGACCCAGTACTTC
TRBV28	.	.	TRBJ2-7	CASSFGSSYEQYF	TGTGCCAGCAGTTTTGGCTCCTCCTACGAGCAGTACTTC
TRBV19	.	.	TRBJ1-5	CASGDRDTSNQPQHF	TGTGCCAGCGGAGACCGGGACACTAGCAATCAGCCCCAGCATTTT
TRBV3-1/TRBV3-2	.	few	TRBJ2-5	CASSQDLGRERRRETQYF	TGTGCCAGCAGCCAAGATCTCGGACGGGAGAGACGACGGGAGACCCAGTACTTC
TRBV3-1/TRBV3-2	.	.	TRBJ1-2	CASSQENGYTF	TGTGCCAGCAGCCAAGAGAATGGCTACACCTTC